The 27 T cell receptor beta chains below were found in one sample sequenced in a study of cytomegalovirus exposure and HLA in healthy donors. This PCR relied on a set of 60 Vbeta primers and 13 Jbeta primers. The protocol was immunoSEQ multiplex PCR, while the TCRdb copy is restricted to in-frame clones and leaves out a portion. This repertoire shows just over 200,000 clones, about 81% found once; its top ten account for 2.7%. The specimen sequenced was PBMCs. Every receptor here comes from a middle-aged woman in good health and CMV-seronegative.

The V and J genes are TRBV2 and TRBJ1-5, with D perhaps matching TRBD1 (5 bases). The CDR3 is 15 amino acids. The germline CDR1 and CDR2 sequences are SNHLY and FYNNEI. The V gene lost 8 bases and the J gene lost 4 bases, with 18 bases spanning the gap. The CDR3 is CASRGRGLPNQPQHF. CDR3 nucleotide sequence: TGTGCCAGCCGTGGACGGGGACTTCCTAATCAGCCCCAGCATTTT.

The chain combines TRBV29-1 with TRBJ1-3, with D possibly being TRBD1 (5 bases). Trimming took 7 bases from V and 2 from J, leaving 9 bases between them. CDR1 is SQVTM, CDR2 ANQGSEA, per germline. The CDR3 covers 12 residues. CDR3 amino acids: CSADTPGNTIYF. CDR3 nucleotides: TGCAGCGCGGACACGCCTGGAAACACCATATATTTT.

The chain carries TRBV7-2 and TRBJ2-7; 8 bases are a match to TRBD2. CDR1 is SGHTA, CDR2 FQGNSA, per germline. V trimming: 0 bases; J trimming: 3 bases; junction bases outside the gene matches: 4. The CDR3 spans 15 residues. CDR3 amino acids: CASSLALGTSYEQYF. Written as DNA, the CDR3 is TGTGCCAGCAGCTTAGCGCTTGGGACTAGCTACGAGCAGTACTTC.

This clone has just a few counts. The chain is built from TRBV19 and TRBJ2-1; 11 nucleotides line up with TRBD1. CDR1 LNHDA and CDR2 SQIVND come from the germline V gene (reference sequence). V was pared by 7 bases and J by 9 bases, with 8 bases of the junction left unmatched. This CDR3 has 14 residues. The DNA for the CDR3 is TGTGCCAGTATTCCGGGACAGGGGGAAGGTGAGCAGTTCTTC. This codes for CASIPGQGEGEQFF.

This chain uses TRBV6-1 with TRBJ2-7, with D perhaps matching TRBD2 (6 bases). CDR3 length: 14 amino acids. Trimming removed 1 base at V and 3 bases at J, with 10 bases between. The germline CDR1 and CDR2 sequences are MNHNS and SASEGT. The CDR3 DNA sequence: TGTGCCAGCAGTGAAGGTATTAGCGGCTACGAGCAGTACTTC. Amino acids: CASSEGISGYEQYF.

CDR3 protein: CASSLDRGSSVYEQYF. CDR3 sequence (DNA): TGTGCCAGCAGCTTAGATCGGGGAAGTAGTGTGTACGAGCAGTACTTC. The rearrangement links TRBV7-2 to TRBJ2-7, with TRBD2 as a possible D gene (5 bases). CDR3 length: 16 residues. Germline assignment: CDR1 SGHTA and CDR2 FQGNSA. V was shortened by 1 base and J by 4 bases, with 17 bases between the two germline ends.

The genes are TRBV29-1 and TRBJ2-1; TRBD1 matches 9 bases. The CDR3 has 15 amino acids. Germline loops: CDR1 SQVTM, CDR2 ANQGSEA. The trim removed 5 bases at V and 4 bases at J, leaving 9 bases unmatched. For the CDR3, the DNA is TGCAGCGTTCCCCGGGACAGGGCCCCTTACAATGAGCAGTTCTTC. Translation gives CSVPRDRAPYNEQFF.

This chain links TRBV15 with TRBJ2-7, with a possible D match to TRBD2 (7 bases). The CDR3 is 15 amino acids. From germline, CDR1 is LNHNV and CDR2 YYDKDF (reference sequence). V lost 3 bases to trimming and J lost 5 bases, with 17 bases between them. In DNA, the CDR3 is TGTGCCACCAGCAGCGGGCGGGGGCCCATGCACGAGCAGTACTTC. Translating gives CATSSGRGPMHEQYF. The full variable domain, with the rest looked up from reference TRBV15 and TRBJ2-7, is DAMVIQNPRYQVTQFGKPVTLSCSQTLNHNVMYWYQQKSSQAPKLLFHYYDKDFNNEADTPDNFQSRRPNTSFCFLDIRSPGLGDTAMYLCATSSGRGPMHEQYFGPGTRLTVT.

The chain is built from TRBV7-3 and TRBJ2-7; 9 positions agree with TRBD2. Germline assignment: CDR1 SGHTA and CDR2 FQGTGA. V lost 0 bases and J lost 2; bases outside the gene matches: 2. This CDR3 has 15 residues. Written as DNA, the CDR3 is TGTGCCAGCAGCTTAACTAGCGGGGGTACCTACGAGCAGTACTTC. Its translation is CASSLTSGGTYEQYF.

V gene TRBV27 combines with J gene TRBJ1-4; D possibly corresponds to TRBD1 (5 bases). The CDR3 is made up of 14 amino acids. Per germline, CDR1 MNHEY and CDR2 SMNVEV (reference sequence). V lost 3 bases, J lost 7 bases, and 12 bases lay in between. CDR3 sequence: CASSFERGSEKLFF. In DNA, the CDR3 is TGTGCCAGCAGTTTCGAAAGGGGAAGTGAAAAACTGTTTTTT.

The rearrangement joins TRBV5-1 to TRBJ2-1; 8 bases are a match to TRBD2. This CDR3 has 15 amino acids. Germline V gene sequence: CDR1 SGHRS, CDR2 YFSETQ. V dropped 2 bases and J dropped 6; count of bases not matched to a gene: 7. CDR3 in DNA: TGCGCCAGCAGCTTAGGACTAGCTCCAATCAATGAGCAGTTCTTC. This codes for CASSLGLAPINEQFF.

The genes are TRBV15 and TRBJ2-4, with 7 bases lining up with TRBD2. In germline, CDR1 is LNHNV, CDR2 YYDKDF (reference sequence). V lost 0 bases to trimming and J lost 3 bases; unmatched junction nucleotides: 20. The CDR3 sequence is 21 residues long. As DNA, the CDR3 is TGTGCCACCAGCAGAGATGTTCGGGCGGGAGCTTCGTGGAGAGACAAAAACATTCAGTACTTC. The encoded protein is CATSRDVRAGASWRDKNIQYF. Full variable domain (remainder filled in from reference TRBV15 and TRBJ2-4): DAMVIQNPRYQVTQFGKPVTLSCSQTLNHNVMYWYQQKSSQAPKLLFHYYDKDFNNEADTPDNFQSRRPNTSFCFLDIRSPGLGDTAMYLCATSRDVRAGASWRDKNIQYFGAGTRLSVL.

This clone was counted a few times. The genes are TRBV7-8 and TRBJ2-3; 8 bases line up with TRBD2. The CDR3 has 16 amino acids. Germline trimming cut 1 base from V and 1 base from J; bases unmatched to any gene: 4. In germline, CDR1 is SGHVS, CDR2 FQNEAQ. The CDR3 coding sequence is TGTGCCAGCAGCTTAGGGGCGGGACTAGGCACAGATACGCAGTATTTT. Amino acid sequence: CASSLGAGLGTDTQYF.

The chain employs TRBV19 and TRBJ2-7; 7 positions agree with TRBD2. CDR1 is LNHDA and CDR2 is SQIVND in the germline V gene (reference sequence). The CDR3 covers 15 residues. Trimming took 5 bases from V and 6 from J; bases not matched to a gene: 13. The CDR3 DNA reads TGTGCCAGTAGTCTCAGCGGGACCTTACTTCGCGAGCAGTACTTC. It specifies CASSLSGTLLREQYF.

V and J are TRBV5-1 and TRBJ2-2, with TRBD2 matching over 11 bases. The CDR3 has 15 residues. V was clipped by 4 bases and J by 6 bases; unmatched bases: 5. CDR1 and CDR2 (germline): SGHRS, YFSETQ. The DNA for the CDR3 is TGCGCCAGCAGCCAAACTAGCGGGAGTCCCGGGGAGCTGTTTTTT. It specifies CASSQTSGSPGELFF.

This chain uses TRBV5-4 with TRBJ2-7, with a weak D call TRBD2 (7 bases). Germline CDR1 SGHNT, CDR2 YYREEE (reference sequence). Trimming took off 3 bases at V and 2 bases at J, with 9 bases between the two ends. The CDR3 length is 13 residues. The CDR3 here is CASSSGGPYEQYF. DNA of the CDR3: TGTGCCAGCAGCTCGGGGGGCCCCTACGAGCAGTACTTC.

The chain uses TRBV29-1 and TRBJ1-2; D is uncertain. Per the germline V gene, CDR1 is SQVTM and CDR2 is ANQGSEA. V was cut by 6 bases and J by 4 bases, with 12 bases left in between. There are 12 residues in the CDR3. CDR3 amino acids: CSVYRGSYGYTF. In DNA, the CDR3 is TGCAGCGTCTACCGGGGTTCCTATGGCTACACCTTC.

CDR3 region: CASSDPGGGTGELFF. DNA for the CDR3: TGTGCCAGCAGCGACCCGGGGGGAGGCACCGGGGAGCTGTTTTTT. This chain connects TRBV9 to TRBJ2-2; 7 bases line up with TRBD2. This CDR3 contains 15 residues. CDR1 and CDR2 (germline): SGDLS, YYNGEE. With 3 bases clipped from V and 4 bases from J, the junction kept 6 bases outside the gene matches.

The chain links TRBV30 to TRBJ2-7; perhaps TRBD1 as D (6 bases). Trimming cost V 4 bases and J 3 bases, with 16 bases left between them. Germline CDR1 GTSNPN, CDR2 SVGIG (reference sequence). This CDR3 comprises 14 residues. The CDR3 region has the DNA TGTGCCTGGACCCCCTTCTTAGGGGGCTACGAGCAGTACTTC. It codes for CAWTPFLGGYEQYF.

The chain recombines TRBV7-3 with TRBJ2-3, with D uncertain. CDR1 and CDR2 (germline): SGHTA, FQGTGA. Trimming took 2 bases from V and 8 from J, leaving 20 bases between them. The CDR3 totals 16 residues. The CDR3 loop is CASSLQAPQLSGTQYF. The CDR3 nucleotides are TGTGCCAGCAGCTTACAAGCTCCGCAGTTGTCGGGTACGCAGTATTTT.

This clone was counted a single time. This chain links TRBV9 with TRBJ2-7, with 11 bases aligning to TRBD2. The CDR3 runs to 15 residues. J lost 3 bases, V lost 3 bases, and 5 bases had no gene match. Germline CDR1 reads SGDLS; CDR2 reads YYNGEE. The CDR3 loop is CASSATGTSGYEQYF. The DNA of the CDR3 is TGTGCCAGCAGCGCAACCGGGACTAGCGGCTACGAGCAGTACTTC. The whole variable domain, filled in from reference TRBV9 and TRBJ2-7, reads DSGVTQTPKHLITATGQRVTLRCSPRSGDLSVYWYQQSLDQGLQFLIQYYNGEERAKGNILERFSAQQFPDLHSELNLSSLELGDSALYFCASSATGTSGYEQYFGPGTRLTVT.

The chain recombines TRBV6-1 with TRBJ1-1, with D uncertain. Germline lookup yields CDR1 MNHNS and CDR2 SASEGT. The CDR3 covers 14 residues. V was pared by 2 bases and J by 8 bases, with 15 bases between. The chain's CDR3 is CASSESFAAAEAFF. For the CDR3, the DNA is TGTGCCAGCAGTGAATCGTTCGCGGCAGCCGAAGCTTTCTTT.

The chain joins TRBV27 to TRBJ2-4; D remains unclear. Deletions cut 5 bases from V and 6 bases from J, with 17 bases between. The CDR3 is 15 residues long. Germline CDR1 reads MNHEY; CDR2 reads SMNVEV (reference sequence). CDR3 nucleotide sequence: TGTGCCAGCAGTACTACATCCAGTACGCGAAACATTCAGTACTTC. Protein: CASSTTSSTRNIQYF.

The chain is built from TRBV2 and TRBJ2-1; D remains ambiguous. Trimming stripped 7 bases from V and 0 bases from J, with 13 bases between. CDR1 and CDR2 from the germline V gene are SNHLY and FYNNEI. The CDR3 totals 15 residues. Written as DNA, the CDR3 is TGTGCCAGCATCATGAGTAGCCGCTCCTACAATGAGCAGTTCTTC. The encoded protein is CASIMSSRSYNEQFF.

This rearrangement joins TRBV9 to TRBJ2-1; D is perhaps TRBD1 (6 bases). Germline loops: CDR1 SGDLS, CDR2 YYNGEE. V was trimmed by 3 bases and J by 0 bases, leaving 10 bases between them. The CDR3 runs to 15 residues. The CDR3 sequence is CASSDRDNSYNEQFF. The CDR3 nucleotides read TGTGCCAGCAGCGACCGGGACAACTCCTACAATGAGCAGTTCTTC.

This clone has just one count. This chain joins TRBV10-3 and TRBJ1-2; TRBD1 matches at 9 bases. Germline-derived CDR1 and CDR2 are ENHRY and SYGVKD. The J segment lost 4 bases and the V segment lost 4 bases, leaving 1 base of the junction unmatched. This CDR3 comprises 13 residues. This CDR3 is CAISGGQGYGYTF. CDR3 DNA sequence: TGTGCCATCAGTGGGGGACAGGGCTATGGCTACACCTTC.

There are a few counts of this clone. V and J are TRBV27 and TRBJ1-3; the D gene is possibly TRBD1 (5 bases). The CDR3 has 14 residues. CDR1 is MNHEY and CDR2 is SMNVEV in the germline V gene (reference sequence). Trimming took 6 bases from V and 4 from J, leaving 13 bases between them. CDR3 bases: TGTGCCAGCAGCCTCGCAGGGTTCGGAAACACCATATATTTT. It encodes CASSLAGFGNTIYF.